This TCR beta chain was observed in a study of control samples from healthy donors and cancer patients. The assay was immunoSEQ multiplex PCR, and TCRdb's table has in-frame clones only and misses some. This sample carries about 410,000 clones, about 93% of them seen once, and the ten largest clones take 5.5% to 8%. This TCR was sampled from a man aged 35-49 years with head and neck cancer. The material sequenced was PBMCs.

CDR3 bases: TGTGCCAGCAGCTTAGGAGGAGGGGATCAAGAGACCCAGTACTTC. Its protein product is CASSLGGGDQETQYF. This chain links TRBV11-3 with TRBJ2-5; perhaps TRBD2 as D (6 bases). Trimming took off 1 base at V and 2 bases at J, with 11 bases between the two ends. CDR3 length: 15 amino acids. The V gene's germline CDR1 is SGHNT and CDR2 YENEEA. The full variable domain, with the rest looked up from reference TRBV11-3 and TRBJ2-5, is EAGVVQSPRYKIIEKKQPVAFWCNPISGHNTLYWYLQNLGQGPELLIRYENEEAVDDSQLPKDRFSAERLKGVDSTLKIQPAELGDSAVYLCASSLGGGDQETQYFGPGTRLLVL.